A selection of T cell receptor beta chains follows, all from one sample in a study of blood T cell repertoires in COVID-19. This table comes from immunoSEQ multiplex PCR, and its TCRdb copy is limited to in-frame clones, with some not included. The table lists approximately 210,000 clones, approximately 86% of them singletons, with more than 1.4% in the top ten. Sequenced sample: peripheral blood. These receptors were taken from a man in his late teens or twenties with active or convalescent COVID-19. CDR3s include the opening cysteine and the closing phenylalanine or tryptophan. Fields, in order: V gene, clone size, D gene, J gene, CDR3 length, CDR3 DNA, CDR3 protein. A D gene is named only where the DNA matches it firmly. A clone size is listed for some rows: how often the clone was seen (once, few, many), or a class if it is expanded.

V: TRBV29-1; size: NA; D: NA; J: TRBJ1-2; length: 14; DNA: TGCAGCGTTGAACCTGGGGGGAACGCGATTGGCTACACCTTC; CDR3: CSVEPGGNAIGYTF
V: TRBV4-3; size: once; D: NA; J: TRBJ2-1; length: 15; DNA: TGCGCCAGCAGCGGGGGGGCCGGGTCCTACAATGAGCAGTTCTTC; CDR3: CASSGGAGSYNEQFF
V: TRBV3-1/TRBV3-2; size: NA; D: NA; J: TRBJ2-7; length: 11; DNA: TGTGCCAGCAGCCTATCAGGCGAGCAGTACTTC; CDR3: CASSLSGEQYF
V: TRBV10-3; size: NA; D: NA; J: TRBJ2-7; length: 13; DNA: TGTGCCATCAGTGTCCTAGAACACTACGAGCAGTACTTC; CDR3: CAISVLEHYEQYF
V: TRBV3-1/TRBV3-2; size: few; D: TRBD1; J: TRBJ1-1; length: 13; DNA: TGTGCCACTACGACAGGGGCGGGCACTGAAGCTTTCTTT; CDR3: CATTTGAGTEAFF
V: TRBV18; size: NA; D: NA; J: TRBJ1-5; length: 15; DNA: TGTGCCAGCTCACCAAGGAGGCAGAGCAATCAGCCCCAGCATTTT; CDR3: CASSPRRQSNQPQHF
V: TRBV7-4; size: NA; D: TRBD1; J: TRBJ2-7; length: 15; DNA: TGTGCCAGCAGCCGACCGGACAGGAAAACCTACGAGCAGTACTTC; CDR3: CASSRPDRKTYEQYF
V: TRBV15; size: NA; D: NA; J: TRBJ1-4; length: 15; DNA: TGTGCCACCAGCAGAGGGTTTGGCTTGTATGAAAAACTGTTTTTT; CDR3: CATSRGFGLYEKLFF
V: TRBV5-6; size: NA; D: TRBD1; J: TRBJ2-7; length: 14; DNA: TGTGCCAGCAGCAGGGGGACAGTCACCTACGAGCAGTACTTC; CDR3: CASSRGTVTYEQYF
V: TRBV25-1; size: NA; D: TRBD1; J: TRBJ2-7; length: 14; DNA: TGTGCCAGCAGTAGGACAGGGGAATTGGGCGAGCAGTACTTC; CDR3: CASSRTGELGEQYF
V: TRBV27; size: NA; D: TRBD1; J: TRBJ2-7; length: 14; DNA: TGTGCCAGCAGTTTATTAGGGGGCCGGGACGAGCAGTACTTC; CDR3: CASSLLGGRDEQYF
V: TRBV19; size: NA; D: NA; J: TRBJ1-5; length: 14; DNA: TGTGCCAGTATAGGTAGACACCACAATCAGCCCCAGCATTTT; CDR3: CASIGRHHNQPQHF
V: TRBV13; size: NA; D: NA; J: TRBJ1-2; length: 13; DNA: TGTGCCAGCAGCCAGAACGGGGACTATGGCTACACCTTC; CDR3: CASSQNGDYGYTF
V: TRBV11-3; size: few; D: NA; J: TRBJ2-1; length: 14; DNA: TGTGCCAGCAGCTTAGATGGGGGACTCGGGGAGCAGTTCTTC; CDR3: CASSLDGGLGEQFF
V: TRBV29-1; size: NA; D: NA; J: TRBJ1-3; length: 14; DNA: TGCAGCGTGATGGACAGCCACTCTGGAAACACCATATATTTT; CDR3: CSVMDSHSGNTIYF
V: TRBV10-3; size: NA; D: TRBD1; J: TRBJ2-7; length: 14; DNA: TGTGCATGCTTGGGGACAGGGGAGGGCGACGAGCAGTACTTC; CDR3: CACLGTGEGDEQYF
V: TRBV24-1; size: NA; D: TRBD1; J: TRBJ1-1; length: 14; DNA: TGTGCCACCAGTGACACGACAGGGGTCACTGAAGCTTTCTTT; CDR3: CATSDTTGVTEAFF
V: TRBV6-5; size: NA; D: NA; J: TRBJ2-7; length: 14; DNA: TGTGCCAGCAGTTACTTCACAGGGACGGACGAGCAGTACTTC; CDR3: CASSYFTGTDEQYF
V: TRBV6-6; size: NA; D: TRBD1; J: TRBJ1-1; length: 15; DNA: TGTGCCAGCAGAATACCGGGACAGGGGATCACTGAAGCTTTCTTT; CDR3: CASRIPGQGITEAFF
V: TRBV24-1; size: once; D: NA; J: TRBJ2-1; length: 13; DNA: TGTGCCACCAGTGATTTTCCCTACCATGAGCAGTTCTTC; CDR3: CATSDFPYHEQFF
V: TRBV7-8; size: NA; D: NA; J: TRBJ2-2; length: 15; DNA: TGTGCCAGCAGCCAGGCTAGCTCGAACACCGGGGAGCTGTTTTTT; CDR3: CASSQASSNTGELFF
V: TRBV7-3; size: once; D: TRBD2; J: TRBJ2-1; length: 16; DNA: TGTGCCAGCAGCTTACAGCTAGCGGGAGCACACAATGAGCAGTTCTTC; CDR3: CASSLQLAGAHNEQFF
V: TRBV30; size: NA; D: NA; J: TRBJ1-4; length: 15; DNA: TGTGCCTGGAGTGTACAAGGGGGGGCTAATGAAAAACTGTTTTTT; CDR3: CAWSVQGGANEKLFF
V: TRBV24-1; size: NA; D: TRBD1; J: TRBJ1-5; length: 15; DNA: TGTGCCACCAGTGACCGGACAGGGGGCAATCAGCCCCAGCATTTT; CDR3: CATSDRTGGNQPQHF
V: TRBV29-1; size: NA; D: TRBD2; J: TRBJ2-7; length: 17; DNA: TGCAGCGTTGCTGGGGTAGCGGGCCGAGACCCTGCCTACGAGCAGTACTTC; CDR3: CSVAGVAGRDPAYEQYF
V: TRBV6-5; size: NA; D: NA; J: TRBJ1-1; length: 14; DNA: TGTGCCAGCAGCCGACTGAGGGTGAACACTGAAGCTTTCTTT; CDR3: CASSRLRVNTEAFF
V: TRBV29-1; size: once; D: NA; J: TRBJ1-1; length: 13; DNA: TGCAGCGTTGAATGGCGGCCGAACACTGAAGCTTTCTTT; CDR3: CSVEWRPNTEAFF
V: TRBV6-5; size: NA; D: NA; J: TRBJ1-5; length: 15; DNA: TGTGCCAGCAGAATACAGCGGAATAGCAATCAGCCCCAGCATTTT; CDR3: CASRIQRNSNQPQHF
V: TRBV5-4; size: NA; D: TRBD1; J: TRBJ1-2; length: 14; DNA: TGTGCCAGCAGCTTGAATCAGGGGGCGGGTGGCTACACCTTC; CDR3: CASSLNQGAGGYTF
V: TRBV23-1; size: NA; D: NA; J: TRBJ1-6; length: 18; DNA: TGCGCCAGCAGTCACCCACGTCCGAAGAGCTCCTATAATTCACCCCTCCACTTT; CDR3: CASSHPRPKSSYNSPLHF
V: TRBV18; size: NA; D: TRBD1; J: TRBJ1-5; length: 16; DNA: TGTGCCAGCTCACAGACAGGGCCCGGGGGAAATCAGCCCCAGCATTTT; CDR3: CASSQTGPGGNQPQHF
V: TRBV11-2; size: once; D: NA; J: TRBJ1-1; length: 15; DNA: TGTGCCAGCAGCACCCCGAGGGGGTGGGGCACTGAAGCTTTCTTT; CDR3: CASSTPRGWGTEAFF
V: TRBV19; size: NA; D: TRBD1; J: TRBJ1-5; length: 15; DNA: TGTGCCAGTAGTATATTTCAGGGGGCGAGTCAGCCCCAGCATTTT; CDR3: CASSIFQGASQPQHF
V: TRBV11-2; size: NA; D: NA; J: TRBJ2-1; length: 16; DNA: TGTGCCAGCAGCGTGGACAGTCTTAGCTCCTACAATGAGCAGTTCTTC; CDR3: CASSVDSLSSYNEQFF
V: TRBV19; size: NA; D: TRBD1; J: TRBJ1-5; length: 16; DNA: TGTGCCAGTAGTGCCGTAGGGACAGGGCGCAATCAGCCCCAGCATTTT; CDR3: CASSAVGTGRNQPQHF
V: TRBV4-2; size: NA; D: NA; J: TRBJ2-5; length: 15; DNA: TGTGCCAGCAGCCGCGGAGCGGCAGGGGTGGAGACCCAGTACTTC; CDR3: CASSRGAAGVETQYF
V: TRBV4-3; size: NA; D: TRBD2; J: TRBJ2-1; length: 17; DNA: TGCGCCAGCAGCCAAGATCTTGCTAGCGGGAGTGGTGCTGAGCAGTTCTTC; CDR3: CASSQDLASGSGAEQFF
V: TRBV29-1; size: NA; D: NA; J: TRBJ1-3; length: 14; DNA: TGCAGCGTCCATCTCCAGGGGACTGGAAACACCATATATTTT; CDR3: CSVHLQGTGNTIYF
V: TRBV11-2; size: NA; D: TRBD2; J: TRBJ2-1; length: 19; DNA: TGTGCCAGCAGTTCTTGGCGAAAGCGGGAGGACCGCTCCTACAATGAGCAGTTCTTC; CDR3: CASSSWRKREDRSYNEQFF
V: TRBV28; size: NA; D: TRBD1; J: TRBJ1-2; length: 13; DNA: TGTGCCAGTGAGAATACAGGGGGCTATGGCTACACCTTC; CDR3: CASENTGGYGYTF
V: TRBV14; size: NA; D: NA; J: TRBJ1-2; length: 17; DNA: TGTGCCAGCAGCCCTAGAGTGAGAAACCCCGTGAACCATGGCTACACCTTC; CDR3: CASSPRVRNPVNHGYTF
V: TRBV7-9; size: few; D: TRBD1; J: TRBJ1-1; length: 15; DNA: TGTGCCAGCAGCTTCACAGGGGCGACGAACACTGAAGCTTTCTTT; CDR3: CASSFTGATNTEAFF
V: TRBV15; size: NA; D: TRBD1; J: TRBJ1-1; length: 15; DNA: TGTGCCACCAGCAGAGTGGGACAGGGGGTCACTGAAGCTTTCTTT; CDR3: CATSRVGQGVTEAFF
V: TRBV27; size: NA; D: NA; J: TRBJ2-3; length: 12; DNA: TGTGCCAGCAGTTTACTAGGTGAAGCGCAGTATTTT; CDR3: CASSLLGEAQYF
V: TRBV6-2/TRBV6-3; size: NA; D: TRBD2; J: TRBJ2-7; length: 17; DNA: TGTGCCAGCAGTTACTCGACCCGGACTAGCGGTAATTACGAGCAGTACTTC; CDR3: CASSYSTRTSGNYEQYF
V: TRBV6-5; size: NA; D: NA; J: TRBJ1-3; length: 14; DNA: TGTGCCAGCAGTTACGGCAGTTCTGGAAACACCATATATTTT; CDR3: CASSYGSSGNTIYF
V: TRBV24-1; size: NA; D: TRBD1; J: TRBJ2-3; length: 16; DNA: TGTGCCACCAGTGATCCGGACAGGGCCACCACAGATACGCAGTATTTT; CDR3: CATSDPDRATTDTQYF
V: TRBV18; size: NA; D: NA; J: TRBJ2-1; length: 14; DNA: TGTGCCAGCTCACCTTCCGGGAATAACAATGAGCAGTTCTTC; CDR3: CASSPSGNNNEQFF
V: TRBV11-3; size: NA; D: NA; J: TRBJ2-2; length: 12; DNA: TGTGCCAGCAGCTTCGACACCGGGGAGCTGTTTTTT; CDR3: CASSFDTGELFF
V: TRBV7-9; size: NA; D: TRBD2; J: TRBJ2-7; length: 14; DNA: TGTGCCAGCAGCTTCGTCGGGGGGATTTACGAGCAGTACTTC; CDR3: CASSFVGGIYEQYF
V: TRBV11-1; size: many; D: NA; J: TRBJ2-2; length: 14; DNA: TGTGCCAGCAACCTCGGGGTGAACACCGGGGAGCTGTTTTTT; CDR3: CASNLGVNTGELFF
V: TRBV10-2; size: NA; D: TRBD1; J: TRBJ2-5; length: 14; DNA: TGCGCCAGCGGTGGGGACAGGGGAAGGGAGACCCAGTACTTC; CDR3: CASGGDRGRETQYF
V: TRBV21-1; size: NA; D: NA; J: TRBJ1-1; length: 14; DNA: TGTGCCAGCAGCAAGGGCTTTTCGAACACTGAAGCTTTCTTT; CDR3: CASSKGFSNTEAFF
V: TRBV11-2; size: NA; D: NA; J: TRBJ1-6; length: 14; DNA: TGTGCCAGCAGCCCCACCGACCGGGGTTCACCCCTCCACTTT; CDR3: CASSPTDRGSPLHF
V: TRBV25-1; size: NA; D: NA; J: TRBJ1-2; length: 14; DNA: TGTGCCAGCAGTGGAACAGGATCGAGATATGGCTACACCTTC; CDR3: CASSGTGSRYGYTF